These 27 T cell receptor beta chains originate from one sample sequenced in a study of cytomegalovirus exposure and HLA in healthy donors. The primer mix had 60 Vbeta and 13 Jbeta primers. The protocol was immunoSEQ multiplex PCR, while the TCRdb copy is restricted to in-frame clones and leaves out a portion. Here the sample table reports about 160,000 clones. The specimen sequenced was PBMCs. Every receptor here comes from a man younger than 40 in good health and CMV-seronegative.

The gene calls are TRBV5-1 and TRBJ2-7, with TRBD1 identical over 9 bases. Per the germline V gene, CDR1 is SGHRS and CDR2 is YFSETQ. The CDR3 consists of 14 residues. V was pared by 0 bases and J by 5 bases, with 3 bases of the junction left unmatched. In DNA, the CDR3 is TGCGCCAGCAGCTTGGGGGACAGGGCCCACGAGCAGTACTTC. It translates to CASSLGDRAHEQYF.

J is TRBJ2-1 and V is TRBV19, with a weak D call TRBD2 (6 bases). The V end was cut by 5 bases, the J end by 2 bases, with 10 bases between. Germline V gene sequence: CDR1 LNHDA, CDR2 SQIVND (reference sequence). This CDR3 spans 14 amino acids. The CDR3 sequence is CASSGGGAYNEQFF. In DNA form, the CDR3 reads TGTGCCAGTAGTGGTGGCGGGGCCTACAATGAGCAGTTCTTC.

The chain employs TRBV6-4 and TRBJ2-1; 9 nucleotides line up with TRBD2. Looked up from germline, CDR1 is MRHNA and CDR2 is SNTAGT. With V trimmed by 6 bases and J by 6 bases, 9 bases remained unmatched. The CDR3 is 15 residues long. The CDR3: CASRRIAGEANEQFF. The CDR3 nucleotides are TGTGCCAGCAGGAGGATAGCGGGAGAGGCCAATGAGCAGTTCTTC.

The chain has TRBV25-1 and TRBJ2-2; D may be TRBD2 (6 bases). Germline lookup yields CDR1 MGHDK and CDR2 SYGVNS. V was pared by 6 bases and J by 1 base, with 15 bases between. The CDR3 covers 16 residues. CDR3 region: CASSSRDFKNTGELFF. The CDR3 DNA reads TGTGCCAGCAGCAGCCGGGACTTTAAGAACACCGGGGAGCTGTTTTTT.

The chain is built from TRBV18 and TRBJ2-3; 13 bases align to TRBD2. The CDR3 is 17 residues long. The germline V gene has CDR1 KGHSH and CDR2 LQKENI. V was clipped by 3 bases and J by 6 bases; unmatched bases: 9. The CDR3: CASSPSRTSGRGDTQYF. The CDR3 coding sequence is TGTGCCAGCTCACCTTCCCGAACTAGCGGGAGGGGGGATACGCAGTATTTT.

The rearrangement links TRBV5-4 to TRBJ2-7; D is perhaps TRBD1 (6 bases). The CDR3 is 13 residues long. Trimming took 0 bases from V and 6 from J, leaving 10 bases between them. In germline, CDR1 is SGHNT, CDR2 YYREEE (reference sequence). In DNA, the CDR3 is TGTGCCAGCAGCTTGGACAGGGTTGGCGAGCAGTACTTC. Translated, it gives CASSLDRVGEQYF.

The rearrangement links TRBV29-1 to TRBJ2-7, with a weak D call TRBD1 (5 bases). This CDR3 comprises 16 residues. Germline CDR1 SQVTM, CDR2 ANQGSEA. Trimming took 2 bases from V and 3 from J, leaving 20 bases between them. Here the CDR3 reads CSVEILSGSSVYEQYF. The CDR3 coding sequence is TGCAGCGTTGAAATTCTTTCAGGGTCGAGCGTCTACGAGCAGTACTTC.

A note on this clone: The junction shows a germline mismatch at one end, possibly a read error. The CDR3 protein is CASREGAAGTQYF. The DNA of the CDR3 is TGTGCCAGCAGAGAAGGGGCGGCGGGGACCCAGTACTTC. The rearrangement links TRBV2 to TRBJ2-5; D tentatively fits TRBD1 or TRBD2 (5 bases each). The germline CDR1 and CDR2 sequences are SNHLY and FYNNEI. The CDR3 runs to 13 residues.

CDR3 sequence (DNA): TGTGCCAGCAGTATTGGACTAGCGGGGGGTAATGAGCAGTTCTTC. Its protein is CASSIGLAGGNEQFF. This chain connects TRBV27 to TRBJ2-1, with 14 positions matching TRBD2. Per germline, CDR1 MNHEY and CDR2 SMNVEV (reference sequence). This CDR3 is built from 15 residues. V trimming: 5 bases; J trimming: 7 bases; junction bases outside the gene matches: 4.

This sequence joins TRBV18 and TRBJ2-1; TRBD1 matches 7 bases. This CDR3 has 14 amino acids. The trim removed 3 bases at V and 6 bases at J, leaving 5 bases unmatched. In germline, CDR1 is KGHSH, CDR2 LQKENI. The chain's CDR3 is CASSPLTGVNEQFF. In DNA form, the CDR3 reads TGTGCCAGCTCACCCCTCACAGGGGTCAATGAGCAGTTCTTC.

The chain combines TRBV10-3 with TRBJ1-2; unclear D gene. CDR1 ENHRY and CDR2 SYGVKD come from the germline V gene. Trimming removed 0 bases from V and 8 bases from J, with 10 bases in between. The CDR3 consists of 13 residues. The CDR3 DNA sequence: TGTGCCATCAGTGAGTCCGCGAGGAACGGCTACACCTTC. As protein: CAISESARNGYTF.

The V call is TRBV5-5, the J call TRBJ2-1; 7 bases agree with TRBD2. CDR1 and CDR2 from the germline V gene are SGHKS and YYEKEE (reference sequence). V dropped 1 base and J dropped 3; count of bases not matched to a gene: 1. CDR3 length: 14 residues. The CDR3 reads CASSLSGVYNEQFF. The CDR3 DNA sequence: TGTGCCAGCAGCTTGAGCGGGGTCTACAATGAGCAGTTCTTC.

The chain is built from TRBV5-4 and TRBJ1-1; D gene unclear. Trimming took off 4 bases at V and 8 bases at J, with 12 bases between the two ends. CDR1 is SGHNT, CDR2 YYREEE, per germline (reference sequence). This CDR3 contains 12 residues. The chain's CDR3 is CASSPREQEAFF. DNA for the CDR3: TGTGCCAGCAGCCCACGGGAACAGGAAGCTTTCTTT.

The chain combines TRBV5-1 with TRBJ2-7; D possibly corresponds to TRBD1 (6 bases). V lost 4 bases and J 6 bases, leaving 14 bases between the germline ends. CDR3 length: 13 residues. Germline V gene sequence: CDR1 SGHRS, CDR2 YFSETQ. The CDR3 sequence is CASSAGTPFEQYF. The CDR3 coding sequence is TGCGCCAGCAGCGCAGGGACACCCTTCGAGCAGTACTTC.

The chain recombines TRBV18 with TRBJ1-5; D not certain. The CDR3 consists of 15 residues. CDR1 is KGHSH, CDR2 LQKENI, per germline. The ends were cut back, 6 bases at V and 3 bases at J, with 15 bases in the middle. The CDR3 reads CASSESGGLNQPQHF. Written as DNA, the CDR3 is TGTGCCAGCTCCGAATCGGGAGGTCTCAATCAGCCCCAGCATTTT.

The CDR3 is CASSLGGYGYTF. The CDR3 DNA follows: TGTGCCAGCAGCTTGGGAGGGTATGGCTACACCTTC. The rearrangement joins TRBV5-6 to TRBJ1-2; unclear D gene. The length of the CDR3 is 12 residues. V gave up 0 bases and J gave up 5 bases, with 5 bases separating them. Per the germline V gene, CDR1 is SGHDT and CDR2 is YYEEEE.

The V and J genes are TRBV6-5 and TRBJ1-1, with 10 bases identical to TRBD1. This CDR3 comprises 13 residues. CDR1 and CDR2 (germline): MNHEY, SVGAGI. V lost 9 bases and J lost 4; bases outside the gene matches: 5. The CDR3 sequence: CASRDRGPTEAFF. The CDR3, as DNA: TGTGCCAGTCGGGACAGGGGCCCCACTGAAGCTTTCTTT.

Details on this clone: Other nucleotide sequences in the sample specify the same CDR3. This chain uses TRBV7-3 with TRBJ1-1, with D tentatively TRBD1 (6 bases). CDR1 SGHTA and CDR2 FQGTGA come from the germline V gene. Between the trimmed V and J ends, which lost 0 bases and 3 bases, there was a span of 8 bases. The CDR3 sequence is 14 residues long. This CDR3 is CASSLTSGDTEAFF. In DNA form, the CDR3 reads TGTGCCAGCAGCTTAACATCAGGGGACACTGAAGCTTTCTTT.

The chain combines TRBV6-1 with TRBJ1-3; D is unclear. V lost 1 base to trimming and J lost 4 bases, with 20 bases between them. Germline CDR1 MNHNS, CDR2 SASEGT. The CDR3 is made up of 18 amino acids. The CDR3 DNA sequence: TGTGCCAGCAGTGAAGATTCATGGTCCAGGCTAAGGGGAAACACCATATATTTT. Translation gives CASSEDSWSRLRGNTIYF.

V gene TRBV11-2 combines with J gene TRBJ2-7; perhaps TRBD2 as D (6 bases). The CDR3 spans 15 residues. The germline V gene has CDR1 SGHAT and CDR2 FQNNGV. V was clipped by 0 bases and J by 3 bases, with 12 bases between them. The CDR3: CASSLDGTPFYEQYF. CDR3 coding DNA: TGTGCCAGCAGCTTAGACGGGACTCCTTTCTACGAGCAGTACTTC.

J is TRBJ2-1 and V is TRBV25-1; 10 bases are shared with TRBD2. V was clipped by 2 bases and J by 1 base; unmatched bases: 2. Germline V gene data show CDR1 as MGHDK and CDR2 as SYGVNS. The CDR3 totals 16 residues. CDR3 region: CASSETSGVSYNEQFF. Here the CDR3 DNA reads TGTGCCAGCAGTGAAACTAGCGGGGTATCCTACAATGAGCAGTTCTTC.

This sequence joins TRBV7-7 and TRBJ2-3; no firm D call. Germline values: CDR1 SSHAT, CDR2 FNYEAQ (reference sequence). V shed 2 bases and J shed 1 base, with 4 bases lying between them. The CDR3 spans 13 residues. CDR3 DNA sequence: TGTGCCAGCAGCTTACAGGGCACAGATACGCAGTATTTT. This gives the protein CASSLQGTDTQYF.

The rearrangement links TRBV19 to TRBJ2-7, with 8 bases matching TRBD2. There are 15 residues in the CDR3. V shed 7 bases and J 4 bases; nucleotides not matched to a gene: 12. In germline, CDR1 is LNHDA, CDR2 SQIVND (reference sequence). This CDR3 reads CASMVGSGSKYEQYF. In DNA, the CDR3 is TGTGCCAGTATGGTAGGAAGCGGGAGTAAATACGAGCAGTACTTC.

The V call is TRBV19, the J call TRBJ2-5, with D possibly matching TRBD2 (5 bases). Germline CDR1 and CDR2: LNHDA and SQIVND (reference sequence). The CDR3 consists of 15 residues. V lost 7 bases, J lost 4 bases, and 19 bases lay in between. The CDR3, as DNA: TGTGCCAGTAACCGGGGTTTCGGGTTTGGAGAGACCCAGTACTTC. Translated: CASNRGFGFGETQYF.

The J gene is TRBJ1-1, the V gene TRBV6-1; 7 bases agree with TRBD1. Germline-derived CDR1 and CDR2 are MNHNS and SASEGT. The junction had 10 bases not matched to a gene; V was cut back by 8 bases and J by 1 base. CDR3 length equals 15 residues. In nucleotides, the CDR3 is TGTGCCAGCCATCCCAGGGGGTTGGGGAACACTGAAGCTTTCTTT. Translation gives CASHPRGLGNTEAFF.

The rearrangement joins TRBV15 to TRBJ2-7, with 9 bases matching TRBD1. CDR1 and CDR2 (germline): LNHNV, YYDKDF (reference sequence). V was clipped by 3 bases and J by 2 bases; unmatched bases: 5. The CDR3 extends over 15 amino acids. CDR3 residues: CATSSRDRDTYEQYF. CDR3 bases: TGTGCCACCAGCAGCCGGGACAGGGATACCTACGAGCAGTACTTC.

The chain has TRBV6-1 and TRBJ1-2; 10 nucleotides match TRBD1. This CDR3 has 14 residues. With V trimmed by 4 bases and J by 4 bases, 3 bases remained unmatched. Germline V gene data show CDR1 as MNHNS and CDR2 as SASEGT. CDR3 sequence (DNA): TGTGCCAGCAGTGCGGGACAGGGGATCTATGGCTACACCTTC. As protein: CASSAGQGIYGYTF.